Listed here are 32 T cell receptor beta chains from one sample, sequenced in a study of read filtering for tumor transcriptome and immune sequencing. From about 400 ng of RNA, a library with molecular barcoded alpha/delta and beta/gamma adaptors was made. In TCRdb, the reads were re-called with MiXCR into one record per CDR3 protein. The sample contains 85,000 to 100,000 distinct CDR3 sequences, 20% to 25% of which appear only once. The sample taken for sequencing was a population of CD138-negative cells sorted from bone marrow. The receptors shown here come from a donor aged 40 or over with multiple myeloma.

The V call is TRBV7-9, the J call TRBJ1-2; 8 bases match TRBD1. The CDR3 runs 16 residues. Germline assignment: CDR1 SEHNR and CDR2 FQNEAQ (reference sequence). Trimming cost V 4 bases and J 8 bases; bases outside gene matches: 15. The CDR3 loop reads CASSSLLQTGGSGYTF. CDR3 bases: TGTGCCAGCAGCTCATTACTTCAAACAGGGGGTTCCGGCTACACCTTC.

The chain employs TRBV4-1 and TRBJ2-7; unclear D gene. CDR1 and CDR2 (germline): MGHRA, YSYEKL. V was trimmed by 5 bases and J by 7 bases, leaving 18 bases between them. The CDR3 covers 14 residues. CDR3 sequence (DNA): TGCGCCAGCAGCGAAGCTACTGACCTGGGGGAGCAGTACTTC. Translating gives CASSEATDLGEQYF.

At least ten counts were recorded for this clonotype. At one end, the junction sequence differs from germline, possibly due to a read error. This rearrangement joins TRBV2 to TRBJ2-3; 9 positions agree with TRBD1. CDR1 SNHLY and CDR2 FYNNEI come from the germline V gene. The length of the CDR3 is 15 residues. CDR3 residues: CASREDRGITDTQYF. Here the CDR3 DNA reads TGTGCCAGCAGGGAAGACAGGGGGATCACAGATACGCAGTATTTT.

The gene calls are TRBV28 and TRBJ2-1; tentative D call: TRBD2 (5 bases). Germline values: CDR1 MDHEN, CDR2 SYDVKM. The CDR3 consists of 16 residues. Trimming pared 6 bases from V and 2 bases from J, leaving 17 bases between. The DNA of the CDR3 is TGTGCCAGCAGGGGTCGCAGTGGAGGAACCTACAATGAGCAGTTCTTC. Its protein product is CASRGRSGGTYNEQFF.

This clonotype was recorded many times. V and J are TRBV2 and TRBJ2-6; possibly TRBD1 or TRBD2 for D (5 bases each). Trimming removed 6 bases at V and 2 bases at J, with 14 bases between. Germline CDR1 and CDR2: SNHLY and FYNNEI. This CDR3 region has 16 residues. This CDR3 is CASRWTRGAGANVLTF. The CDR3 DNA sequence: TGTGCCAGCAGGTGGACCCGAGGGGCTGGGGCCAACGTCCTGACTTTC.

This clonotype has more than one count but fewer than ten. The CDR3 loop is CATRRGEYSSGELFF. As DNA, the CDR3 is TGTGCCACCAGGCGGGGCGAGTATTCTTCCGGGGAGCTGTTTTTT. The rearrangement joins TRBV19 to TRBJ2-2; a weak D match, TRBD2 (6 bases). The ends were cut back, 10 bases at V and 6 bases at J, with 21 bases in the middle. There are 15 residues in the CDR3. Germline assignment: CDR1 LNHDA and CDR2 SQIVND (reference sequence).

The V gene is TRBV12-3 or TRBV12-4, the J gene TRBJ2-7; D unresolved. The CDR3 consists of 13 residues. V lost 6 bases and J 1 base, leaving 10 bases between the germline ends. Written as DNA, the CDR3 is TGTGCCAGCAGACCGATAGGGTCCTACGAGCAGTACTTC. Its translation: CASRPIGSYEQYF.

This clonotype was seen a few times. The chain links TRBV3-1 to TRBJ1-2, with unresolved D. V lost 0 bases and J lost 8, with 10 bases in between. CDR3 length: 13 amino acids. Looked up from germline, CDR1 is LGHDT and CDR2 is YNNKEL (reference sequence). CDR3 bases: TGTGCCAGCAGCCAAGATGAAGGGCGAGGCTACACCTTC. Translated: CASSQDEGRGYTF.

The V call is TRBV29-1, the J call TRBJ2-5, with a tentative D call TRBD2 (6 bases). The V end was cut by 4 bases, the J end by 5 bases, with 20 bases between. The CDR3 loop spans 15 amino acids. Germline assignment: CDR1 SQVTM and CDR2 ANQGSEA. Here the CDR3 reads CSVGKGGAPRETQYF. CDR3 DNA sequence: TGCAGCGTTGGAAAGGGCGGGGCCCCCCGTGAGACCCAGTACTTC.

On this clonotype: The junction shows a germline mismatch at one end, possibly a read error. This chain connects TRBV4-1 to TRBJ2-2, with TRBD2 identical over 11 bases. Germline CDR1 MGHRA, CDR2 YSYEKL. This CDR3 has 17 amino acids. The CDR3 DNA reads TGCGCCGGCAGCCAGGGTAGCGGGGGGGCGAACGCCGGGGAGCTGTTTTTT. This codes for CAGSQGSGGANAGELFF.

Ten or more counts support this clonotype. This rearrangement joins TRBV29-1 to TRBJ1-1; D is ambiguous. The CDR3 is 10 amino acids. The ends were cut back, 5 bases at V and 7 bases at J, with 8 bases in the middle. Germline V gene data show CDR1 as SQVTM and CDR2 as ANQGSEA. The CDR3 DNA sequence: TGCAGCGTTTTATTCGGTGAAGCTTTCTTT. It yields the protein CSVLFGEAFF.

The genes are TRBV15 and TRBJ1-3; TRBD1 is a possible D gene (6 bases). The CDR3 extends over 16 amino acids. CDR1 is LNHNV, CDR2 YYDKDF, per germline (reference sequence). Deletions cut 6 bases from V and 0 bases from J, with 15 bases between. The CDR3: CATSTGWLGSGNTIYF. In DNA form, the CDR3 reads TGTGCCACCAGTACAGGGTGGTTGGGCTCTGGAAACACCATATATTTT.

Turning to this clonotype: A much larger clone differs from this one at a single base, so this may be a read error. This sequence joins TRBV7-2 and TRBJ1-2; D is undetermined. The CDR3 covers 14 residues. V lost 1 base and J lost 8, with 14 bases in between. Germline CDR1 reads SGHTA; CDR2 reads FQGNSA. CDR3 loop: CASSLDGQRRGYTF. CDR3 sequence (DNA): TGTGCCAGCAGCTTAGATGGGCAGCGCCGAGGCTACACCTTC.

This clonotype was recorded many times. The chain links TRBV11-1 to TRBJ1-1; D is ambiguous. V was clipped by 3 bases and J by 7 bases, with 6 bases between them. This CDR3 has 11 amino acids. CDR1 is SGHAT, CDR2 FQDESV, per germline (reference sequence). DNA for the CDR3: TGTGCCAGCAGCTTTGTGAGTGAAGCTTTCTTT. Translating gives CASSFVSEAFF.

This chain joins TRBV19 and TRBJ2-3; 8 bases align to TRBD1. This CDR3 comprises 13 residues. Germline V gene lookup returns CDR1 LNHDA and CDR2 SQIVND (reference sequence). Losses at the gene ends were 7 bases for V and 4 bases for J; bases not matched to a gene: 4. The CDR3 loop reads CASTTGGADTQYF. Here the CDR3 DNA reads TGTGCCAGTACTACAGGGGGTGCAGATACGCAGTATTTT.

This clonotype was picked up many times. The genes are TRBV9 and TRBJ2-2; TRBD1 matches at 10 bases. The germline V gene encodes CDR1 SGDLS and CDR2 YYNGEE. CDR3 length equals 17 residues. Trimming removed 2 bases from V and 7 bases from J; junction bases left unmatched: 11. CDR3 DNA sequence: TGTGCCAGCAGCGTGGCCTCGGGACAGGGGCATAACGGGGAGCTGTTTTTT. The encoded protein is CASSVASGQGHNGELFF.

This clonotype came up many times. This chain connects TRBV20-1 to TRBJ1-2; a weak D match, TRBD1 (5 bases). V was shortened by 4 bases and J by 2 bases, with 20 bases between the two germline ends. CDR1 DFQATT and CDR2 SNEGSKA come from the germline V gene (reference sequence). There are 16 residues in the CDR3. CDR3 amino acids: CSAKLARGRTNYGYTF. The CDR3 DNA reads TGCAGTGCTAAGCTGGCCCGGGGCCGGACGAACTATGGCTACACCTTC.

This clonotype has a count of ten or more. The V gene is TRBV28, the J gene TRBJ1-1; 8 bases align to TRBD1. There are 17 residues in the CDR3. V gave up 5 bases and J gave up 3 bases; unmatched junction bases: 14. The germline CDR1 and CDR2 sequences are MDHEN and SYDVKM. DNA for the CDR3: TGTGCCAGCAGTCGATATTTGACAGGGGCGAGAGACACTGAAGCTTTCTTT. This gives the protein CASSRYLTGARDTEAFF.

This clonotype was counted at least ten times. J is TRBJ1-1 and V is TRBV3-1; D is ambiguous. The CDR3 spans 12 residues. CDR1 and CDR2 from the germline V gene are LGHDT and YNNKEL (reference sequence). Trimming removed 4 bases from V and 3 bases from J, with 6 bases in between. CDR3 coding DNA: TGTGCCAGCAGCCCGGGGTACACTGAAGCTTTCTTT. It translates to CASSPGYTEAFF. The full variable domain, with the rest looked up from reference TRBV3-1 and TRBJ1-1, is DTAVSQTPKYLVTQMGNDKSIKCEQNLGHDTMYWYKQDSKKFLKIMFSYNNKELIINETVPNRFSPKSPDKAHLNLHINSLELGDSAVYFCASSPGYTEAFFGQGTRLTVV.

This clonotype was picked up many times. Written as DNA, the CDR3 is TGTGCCAGCAGTCAACCGGGACAGGGATTTCCAGATACGCAGTATTTT. This codes for CASSQPGQGFPDTQYF. This chain joins TRBV28 and TRBJ2-3, with 9 nucleotides matching TRBD1. The CDR3 has 16 residues. With V trimmed by 5 bases and J by 4 bases, 10 bases remained unmatched. Germline loops: CDR1 MDHEN, CDR2 SYDVKM. Variable domain in full (rest from reference TRBV28 and TRBJ2-3): DVKVTQSSRYLVKRTGEKVFLECVQDMDHENMFWYRQDPGLGLRLIYFSYDVKMKEKGDIPEGYSVSREKKERFSLILESASTNQTSMYLCASSQPGQGFPDTQYFGPGTRLTVL.

The chain combines TRBV5-1 with TRBJ1-3; no definite D call. The germline gives CDR1 SGHRS, CDR2 YFSETQ. CDR3 length: 17 residues. Between the trimmed V and J ends, which lost 0 bases and 0 bases, there was a span of 13 bases. The DNA for the CDR3 is TGCGCCAGCAGCTTGGCCCCTCAGAGGAGCTCTGGAAACACCATATATTTT. Translation: CASSLAPQRSSGNTIYF. The full variable domain, in which reference TRBV5-1 and TRBJ1-3 provide the parts outside the CDR3, is KAGVTQTPRYLIKTRGQQVTLSCSPISGHRSVSWYQQTPGQGLQFLFEYFSETQRNKGNFPGRFSGRQFSNSRSEMNVSTLELGDSALYLCASSLAPQRSSGNTIYFGEGSWLTVV.

In its sample, this clonotype ranks as medium-sized. DNA of the CDR3: TGCAGTGCTAGATGGAGGGCCTACAATGAGCAGTTCTTC. Encoded protein: CSARWRAYNEQFF. This sequence joins TRBV20-1 and TRBJ2-1; perhaps TRBD2 as D (6 bases). V lost 2 bases, J lost 2 bases, and 7 bases lay in between. This CDR3 is built from 13 residues. Germline V gene data show CDR1 as DFQATT and CDR2 as SNEGSKA (reference sequence).

This clonotype has a count of ten or more. The gene calls are TRBV11-1 and TRBJ2-1; 10 nucleotides agree with TRBD2. The length of the CDR3 is 15 residues. Unmatched junction bases numbered 8, after V lost 2 bases and J lost 10 bases. CDR1 and CDR2 from the germline V gene are SGHAT and FQDESV (reference sequence). The chain's CDR3 is CASSLSTGLAIEQFF. The CDR3 nucleotides are TGTGCCAGCAGCTTATCAACGGGACTAGCGATAGAGCAGTTCTTC.

This clonotype was seen more than once but under ten times. The V gene is TRBV7-2, the J gene TRBJ2-1; no reliable D call. This CDR3 comprises 12 residues. Germline V gene sequence: CDR1 SGHTA, CDR2 FQGNSA. Trimming shortened V by 2 bases and J by 9 bases, and 8 bases separated the two germline ends. The CDR3 bases are TGTGCCAGCAGCTTACTTAAGCTTGAGCAGTTCTTC. Residues: CASSLLKLEQFF.

As regards this clonotype: A much more abundant neighbour one base away suggests this may be a read error. This chain connects TRBV20-1 to TRBJ2-5; perhaps TRBD1 as D (6 bases). The length of the CDR3 is 14 residues. V was cut by 5 bases and J by 1 base, with 14 bases left in between. The germline gives CDR1 DFQATT, CDR2 SNEGSKA (reference sequence). The CDR3 DNA sequence: TGCAGTGCTCCCCCCGGGACATCCCAAGAGACCCAGTACTTC. It translates to CSAPPGTSQETQYF.

Notes on this clonotype: Possible read error: a much larger clone is one base away. CDR3 sequence: CAGSLGPRETQYF. The DNA of the CDR3 is TGTGCCGGCAGCTTAGGGCCTAGAGAGACCCAGTACTTC. The rearrangement uses TRBV7-3 and TRBJ2-5; D call uncertain. The CDR3 totals 13 residues. Germline-derived CDR1 and CDR2 are SGHTA and FQGTGA.

At least ten counts were recorded for this clonotype. The V gene is TRBV7-2, the J gene TRBJ1-4; D unclear. From germline, CDR1 is SGHTA and CDR2 FQGNSA. Trimming cost V 2 bases and J 1 base, with 5 bases left between them. The CDR3 contains 14 residues. DNA of the CDR3: TGTGCCAGCAGCTTAAGTAGAACTAATGAAAAACTGTTTTTT. This gives the protein CASSLSRTNEKLFF.

A word on this clonotype: At one end the junction does not follow the germline gene, possibly because of a read error. This sequence joins TRBV10-3 and TRBJ2-2; 8 bases fit TRBD2. The CDR3 sequence is 12 residues long. Germline CDR1 is ENHRY and CDR2 is SYGVKD. The CDR3 loop reads CVIGGATGELFF. Written as DNA, the CDR3 is TGTGTCATCGGGGGGGCCACCGGGGAGCTGTTTTTT.

This clonotype was counted many times. This chain uses TRBV5-4 with TRBJ1-2, with D unclear. The ends were cut back, 2 bases at V and 6 bases at J, with 11 bases in the middle. The CDR3 length is 13 residues. Germline V gene data show CDR1 as SGHNT and CDR2 as YYREEE (reference sequence). CDR3 amino acids: CASSFSDGHGYTF. CDR3 DNA: TGTGCCAGCAGCTTCAGTGACGGCCATGGCTACACCTTC.

Note on this clonotype: Given a much more abundant clone one base away, this may be a read error. J is TRBJ1-2 and V is TRBV29-1; D uncertain. Germline loops: CDR1 SQVTM, CDR2 ANQGSEA. This CDR3 has 8 residues. The CDR3 spells CSAYGYSF. Written as DNA, the CDR3 is TGCAGCGCCTATGGCTACTCCTTC.

In this sample, this clonotype turned up a few times. The chain uses TRBV4-1 and TRBJ1-2, with D tentatively TRBD1 (6 bases). V shed 0 bases and J shed 7 bases, with 15 bases lying between them. The CDR3 consists of 15 residues. CDR1 and CDR2 (germline): MGHRA, YSYEKL. CDR3 region: CASSQETLGTSGYTF. For the CDR3, the DNA is TGCGCCAGCAGCCAAGAGACACTAGGGACATCTGGCTACACCTTC.

Ten or more counts support this clonotype. V usage is TRBV7-9 and J usage is TRBJ1-1, with TRBD1 matching over 10 bases. Germline V CDR1 and CDR2: SEHNR, FQNEAQ (reference sequence). With V trimmed by 5 bases and J by 1 base, 7 bases remained unmatched. This CDR3 has 16 residues. The CDR3, as DNA: TGTGCCAGCAGCCCGCGACAGGGGGCCCGGAACACTGAAGCTTTCTTT. It translates to CASSPRQGARNTEAFF.